Below, one TCR beta chain is given with its context. This sample stems from a study of CD8 T cells in Susac syndrome. Study as a whole: Blood was drawn from patients with Susac syndrome. At that point, they were therapy-naive, on corticosteroids, or on intravenous immunoglobulin alone.

Random hexamers primed reverse transcription of 0.5 to 1 ug RNA. TCRdb re-derived calls from the immunoSEQ multiplex PCR reads in MiXCR, one entry per CDR3 protein. The sample lists some 140,000 distinct CDR3 sequences, roughly 94% occurring once. This clonotype originated in a human donor with Susac syndrome. Sample: CD8+ T cells from PBMCs.

CDR3 sequence (DNA): TGTGCCATCCAGGTTGGGGCCAACGTCCTGACTTTC. This codes for CAIQVGANVLTF. V is TRBV12-3 or TRBV12-4 and J is TRBJ2-6; D unclear. Trimming took off 10 bases at V and 3 bases at J, with 7 bases between the two ends. The CDR3 is made up of 12 amino acids.